These T cell receptor beta chains were read from a single sample in a study of PD-L1 blockade in urothelial cancer. Only in-frame clones appear in the TCRdb table, and some are missing; sequencing was by immunoSEQ multiplex PCR. The sample lists tens of thousands of clones; about 85% were seen once. The sequencing used PBMCs, collected around atezolizumab (anti-PD-L1) treatment. Source of these receptors: a man aged 65-85 years with urothelial cancer. Both conserved end residues are part of each CDR3. The order of the fields is clone size, J gene, V gene, D gene, CDR3 protein, CDR3 DNA. A D gene is named only where the DNA matches it firmly. Not every row has a clone size; where given, it reads once, few, many or a size class.

clone_size: NA
j_call: TRBJ2-7
v_call: TRBV2
d_call: NA
cdr3_aa: CASRAWAGPSYEQYF
cdr3_nt: TGTGCCAGCAGGGCGTGGGCGGGACCCTCCTACGAGCAGTACTTC

clone_size: few
j_call: TRBJ2-7
v_call: TRBV28
d_call: NA
cdr3_aa: CASSLRWREQYF
cdr3_nt: TGTGCCAGCAGTTTAAGGTGGAGGGAGCAGTACTTC

clone_size: NA
j_call: TRBJ1-1
v_call: TRBV11-2
d_call: NA
cdr3_aa: CASSLAPGSTEAFF
cdr3_nt: TGTGCCAGCAGCTTAGCCCCAGGAAGCACTGAAGCTTTCTTT

clone_size: NA
j_call: TRBJ2-2
v_call: TRBV10-3
d_call: NA
cdr3_aa: CAISEASGELFF
cdr3_nt: TGTGCCATCAGCGAAGCGAGCGGGGAGCTGTTTTTT

clone_size: NA
j_call: TRBJ2-6
v_call: TRBV14
d_call: NA
cdr3_aa: CASSQGRVPMAGANVLTF
cdr3_nt: TGTGCCAGCAGCCAAGGGCGGGTCCCAATGGCCGGGGCCAACGTCCTGACTTTC

clone_size: NA
j_call: TRBJ1-5
v_call: TRBV6-1
d_call: TRBD1
cdr3_aa: CASSSQGSNQPQHF
cdr3_nt: TGTGCCAGCAGTTCACAGGGGAGCAATCAGCCCCAGCATTTT

clone_size: NA
j_call: TRBJ1-2
v_call: TRBV2
d_call: NA
cdr3_aa: CASKGRAYGYTF
cdr3_nt: TGTGCCAGCAAAGGGCGGGCCTATGGCTACACCTTC

clone_size: NA
j_call: TRBJ2-5
v_call: TRBV18
d_call: TRBD2
cdr3_aa: CASSTGGQETQYF
cdr3_nt: TGTGCCAGCTCTACGGGGGGCCAAGAGACCCAGTACTTC

clone_size: NA
j_call: TRBJ2-7
v_call: TRBV28
d_call: NA
cdr3_aa: CASSLRRVVYEQYF
cdr3_nt: TGTGCCAGCAGTTTGCGCAGGGTGGTCTACGAGCAGTACTTC

clone_size: NA
j_call: TRBJ2-3
v_call: TRBV29-1
d_call: NA
cdr3_aa: CSVDGSTDTQYF
cdr3_nt: TGCAGCGTTGACGGGAGCACAGATACGCAGTATTTT

clone_size: NA
j_call: TRBJ2-1
v_call: TRBV6-1
d_call: TRBD2
cdr3_aa: CASSTLAGGNNEQFF
cdr3_nt: TGTGCCAGCAGTACCCTAGCGGGAGGGAACAATGAGCAGTTCTTC

clone_size: NA
j_call: TRBJ2-7
v_call: TRBV5-1
d_call: TRBD2
cdr3_aa: CASSPGTSGTSYEQYF
cdr3_nt: TGCGCCAGCAGCCCCGGGACTAGCGGGACTTCCTACGAGCAGTACTTC

clone_size: once
j_call: TRBJ2-7
v_call: TRBV7-9
d_call: NA
cdr3_aa: CASSLTGPYEQYF
cdr3_nt: TGTGCCAGCAGCTTAACGGGTCCCTACGAGCAGTACTTC

clone_size: NA
j_call: TRBJ1-2
v_call: TRBV5-5
d_call: TRBD1
cdr3_aa: CASSFGTGFNYGYTF
cdr3_nt: TGTGCCAGCAGCTTTGGGACAGGGTTTAACTATGGCTACACCTTC

clone_size: NA
j_call: TRBJ2-3
v_call: TRBV2
d_call: TRBD2
cdr3_aa: CASIAGAGDTQYF
cdr3_nt: TGTGCCAGCATAGCGGGAGCGGGAGATACGCAGTATTTT

clone_size: NA
j_call: TRBJ2-2
v_call: TRBV7-9
d_call: TRBD1
cdr3_aa: CASRQGESNTGELFF
cdr3_nt: TGTGCCAGCAGACAGGGGGAATCGAATACCGGGGAGCTGTTTTTT

clone_size: NA
j_call: TRBJ2-6
v_call: TRBV9
d_call: NA
cdr3_aa: CASGPRGIIDSGANVLTF
cdr3_nt: TGTGCCAGCGGACCAAGGGGAATTATAGACTCTGGGGCCAACGTCCTGACTTTC

clone_size: NA
j_call: TRBJ2-5
v_call: TRBV7-8
d_call: TRBD2
cdr3_aa: CASSLAGGPETQYF
cdr3_nt: TGTGCCAGCAGCTTAGCGGGAGGGCCGGAGACCCAGTACTTC

clone_size: NA
j_call: TRBJ1-1
v_call: TRBV10-3
d_call: NA
cdr3_aa: CAISGQTNTEAFF
cdr3_nt: TGTGCCATCAGTGGACAGACGAACACTGAAGCTTTCTTT

clone_size: NA
j_call: TRBJ2-3
v_call: TRBV5-1
d_call: TRBD2
cdr3_aa: CASSITSVSTDTQYF
cdr3_nt: TGCGCCAGCAGCATCACTAGCGTTAGCACAGATACGCAGTATTTT

clone_size: few
j_call: TRBJ2-5
v_call: TRBV2
d_call: TRBD2
cdr3_aa: CAGRTSGSWETQYF
cdr3_nt: TGTGCCGGACGGACTAGCGGGAGTTGGGAGACCCAGTACTTC

clone_size: NA
j_call: TRBJ1-2
v_call: TRBV5-1
d_call: NA
cdr3_aa: CASSPEGANYGYTF
cdr3_nt: TGCGCCAGCAGCCCAGAGGGGGCTAACTATGGCTACACCTTC

clone_size: NA
j_call: TRBJ1-2
v_call: TRBV29-1
d_call: TRBD1
cdr3_aa: CSVSVPGQSLYGYTF
cdr3_nt: TGCAGCGTTTCCGTACCGGGACAGTCCCTCTATGGCTACACCTTC

clone_size: NA
j_call: TRBJ2-2
v_call: TRBV6-4
d_call: NA
cdr3_aa: CASSGEETGELFF
cdr3_nt: TGTGCCAGCAGTGGCGAAGAAACCGGGGAGCTGTTTTTT

clone_size: NA
j_call: TRBJ1-1
v_call: TRBV19
d_call: NA
cdr3_aa: CASSINSQMNTEAFF
cdr3_nt: TGTGCCAGTAGTATAAACAGCCAAATGAACACTGAAGCTTTCTTT

clone_size: NA
j_call: TRBJ1-1
v_call: TRBV5-1
d_call: NA
cdr3_aa: CASSLAGDTEAFF
cdr3_nt: TGCGCCAGCAGCTTGGCAGGGGACACTGAAGCTTTCTTT

clone_size: NA
j_call: TRBJ2-7
v_call: TRBV7-8
d_call: NA
cdr3_aa: CASSLTSSPSYEQYF
cdr3_nt: TGTGCCAGCAGCTTAACTAGCTCACCCTCCTACGAGCAGTACTTC

clone_size: NA
j_call: TRBJ2-3
v_call: TRBV5-1
d_call: NA
cdr3_aa: CASSLGAFPTDTQYF
cdr3_nt: TGCGCCAGCAGCTTGGGGGCTTTTCCCACAGATACGCAGTATTTT

clone_size: NA
j_call: TRBJ1-1
v_call: TRBV5-1
d_call: TRBD1
cdr3_aa: CASRGTDRAEAFF
cdr3_nt: TGCGCCAGCCGGGGAACGGACAGGGCTGAAGCTTTCTTT

clone_size: NA
j_call: TRBJ1-3
v_call: TRBV19
d_call: TRBD1
cdr3_aa: CASKSTGGVGNTIYF
cdr3_nt: TGTGCCAGTAAATCAACAGGGGGCGTTGGAAACACCATATATTTT

clone_size: NA
j_call: TRBJ2-1
v_call: TRBV7-8
d_call: TRBD2
cdr3_aa: CASSSTVAGNNEQFF
cdr3_nt: TGTGCCAGCAGCTCGACGGTAGCGGGAAACAATGAGCAGTTCTTC

clone_size: once
j_call: TRBJ2-6
v_call: TRBV28
d_call: NA
cdr3_aa: CASSSPGSGANVLTF
cdr3_nt: TGTGCCAGCAGTTCCCCGGGCTCTGGGGCCAACGTCCTGACTTTC

clone_size: NA
j_call: TRBJ1-5
v_call: TRBV6-5
d_call: TRBD1
cdr3_aa: CATNDRGWDQPQHF
cdr3_nt: TGTGCCACCAATGACAGGGGCTGGGATCAGCCCCAGCATTTT

clone_size: once
j_call: TRBJ2-3
v_call: TRBV7-6
d_call: NA
cdr3_aa: CASSLAWGLDTQYF
cdr3_nt: TGTGCCAGCAGCTTAGCCTGGGGCTTAGATACGCAGTATTTT

clone_size: NA
j_call: TRBJ2-1
v_call: TRBV6-1
d_call: NA
cdr3_aa: CAHRGGRNEQFF
cdr3_nt: TGTGCCCACAGGGGGGGTCGTAATGAGCAGTTCTTC

clone_size: NA
j_call: TRBJ2-3
v_call: TRBV5-1
d_call: TRBD2
cdr3_aa: CASSSSGRGDTQYF
cdr3_nt: TGCGCCAGCAGCTCTAGCGGGAGAGGAGATACGCAGTATTTT

clone_size: NA
j_call: TRBJ2-2
v_call: TRBV5-1
d_call: NA
cdr3_aa: CASSFGQNTGELFF
cdr3_nt: TGCGCCAGCAGCTTCGGACAGAACACCGGGGAGCTGTTTTTT

clone_size: few
j_call: TRBJ2-7
v_call: TRBV5-1
d_call: TRBD2
cdr3_aa: CASRLAGEYEQYF
cdr3_nt: TGCGCCTCCCGACTAGCGGGAGAATACGAGCAGTACTTC

clone_size: NA
j_call: TRBJ1-1
v_call: TRBV11-2
d_call: TRBD1
cdr3_aa: CASSGGGTVNTEAFF
cdr3_nt: TGTGCCAGCAGCGGTGGGGGGACAGTGAACACTGAAGCTTTCTTT

clone_size: once
j_call: TRBJ2-5
v_call: TRBV27
d_call: NA
cdr3_aa: CASSKYGGPWETQYF
cdr3_nt: TGTGCCAGCTCCAAGTACGGGGGGCCCTGGGAGACCCAGTACTTC

clone_size: NA
j_call: TRBJ2-1
v_call: TRBV6-1
d_call: TRBD2
cdr3_aa: CASSEGSGRAFIEQFF
cdr3_nt: TGTGCCAGCAGTGAAGGTAGCGGGAGGGCCTTTATTGAGCAGTTCTTC

clone_size: NA
j_call: TRBJ2-1
v_call: TRBV29-1
d_call: NA
cdr3_aa: CSTRGGALIYNEQFF
cdr3_nt: TGCAGCACGCGTGGGGGGGCGTTGATCTACAATGAGCAGTTCTTC

clone_size: NA
j_call: TRBJ2-3
v_call: TRBV5-1
d_call: TRBD2
cdr3_aa: CASSVSGRTDTQYF
cdr3_nt: TGCGCCAGCAGCGTTAGCGGGAGGACAGATACGCAGTATTTT

clone_size: NA
j_call: TRBJ2-3
v_call: TRBV5-1
d_call: TRBD2
cdr3_aa: CASSLSGGGPDTQYF
cdr3_nt: TGCGCCAGCAGCTTGTCGGGAGGAGGTCCAGATACGCAGTATTTT

clone_size: NA
j_call: TRBJ2-1
v_call: TRBV7-2
d_call: TRBD2
cdr3_aa: CASSRAGTSAYNEQFF
cdr3_nt: TGTGCCAGCAGCCGTGCCGGGACTAGCGCCTACAATGAGCAGTTCTTC

clone_size: few
j_call: TRBJ1-2
v_call: TRBV6-5
d_call: NA
cdr3_aa: CAAYSGKVYGYTF
cdr3_nt: TGTGCCGCATATTCAGGGAAGGTCTATGGCTACACCTTC

clone_size: NA
j_call: TRBJ2-3
v_call: TRBV7-3
d_call: TRBD2
cdr3_aa: CASSPRPGGGTDTQYF
cdr3_nt: TGTGCCAGCAGCCCCAGGCCGGGGGGAGGCACAGATACGCAGTATTTT

clone_size: NA
j_call: TRBJ1-4
v_call: TRBV5-1
d_call: NA
cdr3_aa: CASRQTSNEKLFF
cdr3_nt: TGCGCCAGCCGACAGACTTCTAATGAAAAACTGTTTTTT

clone_size: NA
j_call: TRBJ2-1
v_call: TRBV6-4
d_call: NA
cdr3_aa: CATKNYRNEQFF
cdr3_nt: TGTGCCACCAAGAACTACCGTAATGAGCAGTTCTTC

clone_size: NA
j_call: TRBJ2-7
v_call: TRBV5-1
d_call: TRBD2
cdr3_aa: CASSLAGGSNGEQYF
cdr3_nt: TGCGCCAGCAGCTTGGCGGGCGGGAGCAATGGCGAGCAGTACTTC

clone_size: NA
j_call: TRBJ1-3
v_call: TRBV4-1
d_call: NA
cdr3_aa: CASSPIRETSSGNTIYF
cdr3_nt: TGCGCCAGCAGCCCGATAAGGGAAACTAGCTCTGGAAACACCATATATTTT

clone_size: NA
j_call: TRBJ2-2
v_call: TRBV19
d_call: NA
cdr3_aa: CASSIQGNTGELFF
cdr3_nt: TGTGCCAGTAGTATTCAGGGAAACACCGGGGAGCTGTTTTTT

clone_size: NA
j_call: TRBJ1-3
v_call: TRBV7-8
d_call: NA
cdr3_aa: CASAAGGGNTIYF
cdr3_nt: TGTGCCAGCGCCGCGGGCGGTGGAAACACCATATATTTT